The TCR beta chain described here comes from a study of beta chain features in type 1 diabetes (dated by TCRdb to between 2017 and 2018). Looking at the study overall: No differences in mean age, gender distribution, total cell number or subset yield were found between patients and healthy donors. A total of 90 million to 120 million sorted cells were examined across all samples, and a strong correlation was observed between cell number per subset and RNA yield. The study compared TCRB repertoires of sorted circulating CD4+ T cell subsets between recently diagnosed type 1 diabetes patients and matched healthy donors. Naive and central memory subsets were obtained from all 28 donors, but regulatory and stem cell-like memory subsets were isolated from only 8 patients and about 8 healthy donors. The paper as a whole reports these results and caveats: In all four CD4+ subsets, TCRB CDR3 length was moderately but significantly shorter in type 1 diabetes patients. At VDJ recombination sites, patients with type 1 diabetes made fewer insertions and deleted more nucleotides, a pattern implying thymic rearrangement abnormalities. Naive, central memory and regulatory TCRB repertoires appeared to be more similar among patients than among healthy donors. Because cDNA was sequenced instead of genomic DNA, highly expressing activated cells could be over-represented, though the groups showed no difference in activation or CD3 levels. Only small numbers of individuals were included in the HLA sub-analyses, which left unresolved whether HLA type had any influence on TCRB rearrangement. Shorter templates might have been favored by PCR, but patient and control samples were amplified and corrected together, so both groups would have been affected equally by any skew.

Between the V and J ends, shortened by 5 bases and 1 base respectively, the junction contains 6 bases. There are 14 amino acids in the CDR3, from cysteine to phenylalanine inclusive. Just CDR3 DNA is preserved here, 42 bases in frame from base 1. Per the germline V gene, SGHTA is the CDR1 and FQGNSA is the CDR2. The entire amount of isolated RNA was reverse transcribed using the High Capacity cDNA Reverse Transcription Kit, so the sequenced TCRB transcripts were expressed ones. Deep immunoSEQ sequencing was performed on naive, central memory and regulatory T cell samples, with an average of roughly 3.3 million total reads per sample. After sorted cells were lysed in RLT buffer, RNA was extracted with DNase-treated RNeasy Micro or Mini kits, with the choice depending on cell number. To prevent cross-contamination, every cell subset was processed on its own, while patient and healthy donor samples were processed together. The immunoSEQ multiplex PCR was used to amplify TCRB sequences from cDNA, generating 87-bp fragments that spanned the CDR3 region. Sequencing of the amplicons was performed on the Illumina HiSeq platform. Turning to the authors' computational methods: Synthetic template baselines were used to correct PCR bias computationally, reads within Hamming distance 2 were collapsed, and singletons that could not be merged were discarded. Reads were aligned to IMGT to assign V, D and J genes, CDR3 length, and insertions or deletions at six rearrangement sites. Within each subset, clonotype counts were normalized to sorted cell number, and only after that were true diversity and Gini coefficients computed with the tcR R package. The overlap coefficient, calculated on TCRB nucleotide sequences, was used to measure repertoire sharing. As a proxy for the pre-selection repertoire, out-of-frame TCRB sequences from naive cells were analyzed. This is the immuneACCESS table as TCRdb keeps it, with only in-frame sequences that have V and J called. A part of the clones is gone; compared with another copy, unresolved V genes explain less than half, and the rest is unexplained. V, J and clone size derive from that table, while D and trimming were established from the DNA sequence. The table for this sample lists around 310,000 clones; roughly 14% of them were counted only once. The top ten clonotypes cover roughly 0.015% of the sample.

Each donor gave one peripheral blood draw, around 100 mL on average, collected into heparinised tubes. A BD FACSAria II and a panel including CD45RO, CCR7, CD25, CD127, CD95 and CD27 were used to sort naive, central memory, regulatory and stem cell-like memory CD4+ T cells. A purity above 98% was achieved for all sorted populations. PBMCs were isolated immediately by Lymphoprep density gradient centrifugation and stained directly without culture. To minimize batch effects, samples were stained and sorted in pairs, one healthy donor with one patient per experiment. This clone was observed a handful of times. Its antigen is still unknown. No base qualities exist here, and no much larger clone lies one base off it.

The chain uses TRBV7-2 and TRBJ2-6; confidence is insufficient to name the D gene. The sample consisted of naive CD4+ T cells from blood. Reading the label with the study, this specimen's cell subset or site is: true naive CD4+ T cells. The source is a young woman with type 1 diabetes. At the DNA level, the sequence is TGTGCCAGCAGCCCCGGGTCTGGGGCCAACGTCCTGACTTTC. The encoded protein is CASSPGSGANVLTF.